This T cell receptor (beta chain) comes out of a study of blood T cell repertoires in COVID-19. Using immunoSEQ multiplex PCR, the repertoire was profiled, and TCRdb retains in-frame clones only, with some absent. Among some 70,000 clones listed, 81% were seen once. With V trimmed by 7 bases and J by 6 bases, 7 bases remained unmatched. Germline V gene data show CDR1 as MNHEY and CDR2 as SMNVEV (reference sequence). CDR3 length: 14 residues. This sequence was found in a woman in her sixties or seventies with acute or convalescent COVID-19. The V gene is TRBV27, the J gene TRBJ1-2; TRBD1 matches at 11 bases. Sequencing was done on a sample of peripheral blood. The CDR3 reads CASTRTGGGDGYTF. DNA for the CDR3: TGTGCCAGCACTCGGACAGGGGGCGGGGATGGCTACACCTTC.